The T cell receptor (beta chain) under discussion was sequenced for a study of PD-1 blockade in classical Hodgkin lymphoma. Relapse after autologous stem cell transplantation occurred in every patient, and brentuximab vedotin exposure varied. Patients reached a best response of complete response, partial response or progressive disease. The repertoire was sequenced with immunoSEQ multiplex PCR; TCRdb's copy has only in-frame clones and lacks some. The table includes some 64,000 clones, around 87% detected once. The CDR3 is 11 amino acids. Germline V gene sequence: CDR1 SNHLY, CDR2 FYNNEI. Trimming took 8 bases from V and 6 from J, leaving 8 bases between them.

The chain recombines TRBV2 with TRBJ2-4, with D unclear. Sequencing used peripheral blood mononuclear cells (PBMCs), obtained at baseline. The receptor was derived from a human donor with classical Hodgkin lymphoma. The CDR3 here is CASGPANIQYF. CDR3 DNA sequence: TGTGCCAGCGGTCCGGCAAACATTCAGTACTTC.